Each of the 32 T cell receptor beta chains below was sequenced from the same sample in a study of cytomegalovirus exposure and HLA in healthy donors. This PCR relied on a set of 60 Vbeta primers and 13 Jbeta primers. TCRdb's copy holds only in-frame clones and misses some; the assay was immunoSEQ multiplex PCR. The sample table sets out more than 140,000 clones. Sequencing was carried out using PBMCs. The origin of the receptors is a young woman in good health and CMV-seronegative.

CDR3: CASSQGLAGSYEQYF. DNA of the CDR3: TGCGCCAGCAGCCAGGGACTAGCGGGATCCTACGAGCAGTACTTC. The chain employs TRBV4-1 and TRBJ2-7; 13 nucleotides line up with TRBD2. Unmatched junction bases numbered 0, after V lost 3 bases and J lost 1 base. CDR1 and CDR2 from the germline V gene are MGHRA and YSYEKL. The CDR3 totals 15 residues.

The chain is built from TRBV11-2 and TRBJ1-4; 8 bases fit TRBD1. Germline CDR1 reads SGHAT; CDR2 reads FQNNGV. This CDR3 has 15 residues. The trim removed 5 bases at V and 8 bases at J, leaving 10 bases unmatched. The CDR3 region has the DNA TGTGCCAGCAGCCCCAGGACAGGGTATAGGGAAAAACTGTTTTTT. As protein: CASSPRTGYREKLFF.

The chain has TRBV5-4 and TRBJ2-1, with D possibly TRBD2 on 5 matching bases. V was pared by 0 bases and J by 7 bases, with 11 bases between. CDR3 length equals 14 residues. Germline V CDR1 and CDR2: SGHNT, YYREEE (reference sequence). The CDR3 is CASSLGRTFNEQFF. The CDR3 nucleotides read TGTGCCAGCAGCTTGGGGAGGACTTTTAATGAGCAGTTCTTC.

The chain links TRBV6-6 to TRBJ1-5; D is perhaps TRBD1 (5 bases). This CDR3 region has 15 residues. Trimming took off 2 bases at V and 6 bases at J, with 14 bases between the two ends. Per the germline V gene, CDR1 is MNHNY and CDR2 is SVGAGI (reference sequence). CDR3 sequence: CASSYDRVVRQPQHF. Written as DNA, the CDR3 is TGTGCCAGCAGTTACGACAGAGTCGTCCGTCAGCCCCAGCATTTT.

The chain uses TRBV4-3 and TRBJ2-2; 10 bases agree with TRBD1. Trimming removed 4 bases from V and 3 bases from J; junction bases left unmatched: 8. CDR1 is LGHNA and CDR2 is YSLEER in the germline V gene. The CDR3 has 17 amino acids. Here the CDR3 reads CASSPLRQGADTGELFF. The CDR3 DNA reads TGCGCCAGCAGCCCCCTCCGACAGGGGGCTGACACCGGGGAGCTGTTTTTT.

CDR3 in DNA: TGCAGCGTTGAATCGGATCGGGAGCAGTCCTACGAGCAGTACTTC. It yields the protein CSVESDREQSYEQYF. The gene calls are TRBV29-1 and TRBJ2-5; maybe TRBD2 (6 bases). The J call is doubtful: the DNA matches TRBJ2-7 better. The germline V gene has CDR1 SQVTM and CDR2 ANQGSEA. This CDR3 contains 15 residues.

DNA of the CDR3: TGTGCCAGCAGTGCGGGACTAGCGGATTACAATGAGCAGTTCTTC. Translated, it gives CASSAGLADYNEQFF. The chain links TRBV6-4 to TRBJ2-1; the match to TRBD2 covers 11 bases. With V trimmed by 4 bases and J by 4 bases, 3 bases remained unmatched. Germline CDR1 reads MRHNA; CDR2 reads SNTAGT. The CDR3 spans 15 residues.

The chain links TRBV23-1 to TRBJ2-1, with 12 positions matching TRBD2. TRBV23-1 is identified as an open reading frame with a role that is uncertain. This CDR3 is built from 17 residues. Trimming at V came to 1 base and at J to 6 bases, leaving 7 bases not matched to a gene. In nucleotides, the CDR3 is TGCGCCAGCAGTCAATTGACTAGCGGGAGTTCTGGCAATGAGCAGTTCTTC. This encodes CASSQLTSGSSGNEQFF.

This rearrangement joins TRBV19 to TRBJ2-7; 8 positions match TRBD1. The CDR3 has 17 amino acids. Germline V gene lookup returns CDR1 LNHDA and CDR2 SQIVND (reference sequence). V dropped 6 bases and J dropped 4; count of bases not matched to a gene: 17. The CDR3, as DNA: TGTGCCAGTAGCTCAAGATTCGACAGGGGTTTTTCTTACGAGCAGTACTTC. Protein: CASSSRFDRGFSYEQYF.

The rearrangement uses TRBV29-1 and TRBJ2-3; TRBD2 matches at 7 bases. The CDR3 extends over 14 amino acids. Germline CDR1 reads SQVTM; CDR2 reads ANQGSEA. V dropped 5 bases and J dropped 6; count of bases not matched to a gene: 11. CDR3 DNA: TGCAGCGTTAATAGGGCGGGAGTGGGGGATACGCAGTATTTT. This codes for CSVNRAGVGDTQYF.

The chain uses TRBV30 and TRBJ2-5; possible D gene TRBD2, 5 bases. Deletions cut 2 bases from V and 4 bases from J, with 14 bases between. The CDR3 extends over 14 amino acids. CDR1 and CDR2 from the germline V gene are GTSNPN and SVGIG (reference sequence). The chain's CDR3 is CAWSSTGMVETQYF. CDR3 nucleotide sequence: TGTGCCTGGAGTTCTACCGGGATGGTAGAGACCCAGTACTTC.

The chain is built from TRBV5-6 and TRBJ2-1; possible D gene TRBD2, 6 bases. V dropped 0 bases and J dropped 8 bases, with 21 bases sitting between them. Germline CDR1 reads SGHDT; CDR2 reads YYEEEE. The CDR3 is 17 residues long. The CDR3 region is CASSLGASVLGGYEQFF. CDR3 DNA: TGTGCCAGCAGCTTGGGGGCTAGCGTATTGGGTGGTTATGAGCAGTTCTTC. Filled out from reference TRBV5-6 and TRBJ2-1, the complete variable domain reads DAGVTQSPTHLIKTRGQQVTLRCSPKSGHDTVSWYQQALGQGPQFIFQYYEEEERQRGNFPDRFSGHQFPNYSSELNVNALLLGDSALYLCASSLGASVLGGYEQFFGPGTRLTVL.

The chain is built from TRBV11-1 and TRBJ2-1; the match to TRBD1 covers 7 bases. CDR3 length: 14 amino acids. V lost 5 bases and J lost 6; bases outside the gene matches: 7. Germline assignment: CDR1 SGHAT and CDR2 FQDESV (reference sequence). CDR3 amino acids: CASSLQGKSNEQFF. The CDR3, as DNA: TGTGCCAGCAGCCTACAGGGGAAGAGCAATGAGCAGTTCTTC.

The chain recombines TRBV27 with TRBJ2-1, with D possibly TRBD2 on 6 matching bases. The V and J ends lost 0 bases and 7 bases respectively, with 13 bases between them. This CDR3 comprises 15 residues. Germline V lookup: CDR1 MNHEY, CDR2 SMNVEV (reference sequence). CDR3 DNA: TGTGCCAGCAGTTTATCGGCTAGCGTTCGGAATGAGCAGTTCTTC. Translation: CASSLSASVRNEQFF.

This chain joins TRBV11-2 and TRBJ2-1; 7 bases match TRBD1. The CDR3 runs 15 residues. V shed 6 bases, J shed 2 bases, and the junction held 7 bases outside the gene matches. Germline-derived CDR1 and CDR2 are SGHAT and FQNNGV. The CDR3 sequence: CASRSAGGTYNEQFF. CDR3 nucleotides: TGTGCCAGCAGATCCGCAGGGGGTACCTACAATGAGCAGTTCTTC. Combining the CDR3 with reference TRBV11-2 and TRBJ2-1 gives the whole variable domain EAGVAQSPRYKIIEKRQSVAFWCNPISGHATLYWYQQILGQGPKLLIQFQNNGVVDDSQLPKDRFSAERLKGVDSTLKIQPAKLEDSAVYLCASRSAGGTYNEQFFGPGTRLTVL.

With regard to this clone: The junction departs from germline at one end; a sequencing error may be responsible. The sample has other DNA sequences that encode this CDR3 too. The V gene is TRBV28, the J gene TRBJ1-1; D unresolved. The germline gives CDR1 MDHEN, CDR2 SYDVKM. The CDR3 contains 11 residues. CDR3: CASSLREEAFF. The CDR3, as DNA: TGTGCCAGCAGTTTAAGGGAGGAAGCCTTCTTT.

This chain connects TRBV5-1 to TRBJ1-4; D ambiguous. From germline, CDR1 is SGHRS and CDR2 YFSETQ. The CDR3 has 14 residues. V lost 4 bases, J lost 2 bases, and 9 bases lay in between. The CDR3 region is CASSRQATNEKLFF. In DNA form, the CDR3 reads TGCGCCAGCAGCCGCCAGGCTACTAATGAAAAACTGTTTTTT.

J is TRBJ2-5 and V is TRBV2; 7 positions agree with TRBD1. V shed 7 bases and J 5 bases; nucleotides not matched to a gene: 13. The CDR3 is made up of 15 amino acids. The germline V gene has CDR1 SNHLY and CDR2 FYNNEI. This CDR3 is CASTLTGQFTETQYF. As DNA, the CDR3 is TGTGCCAGCACATTAACGGGACAGTTTACGGAGACCCAGTACTTC.

This chain links TRBV7-2 with TRBJ2-5; 7 bases agree with TRBD1. The trim removed 5 bases at V and 2 bases at J, leaving 5 bases unmatched. The CDR3 is 14 residues long. Germline V gene lookup returns CDR1 SGHTA and CDR2 FQGNSA. The CDR3 DNA is TGTGCCAGCAGCCTGAACAGGGGACAAGAGACCCAGTACTTC. Its protein is CASSLNRGQETQYF.

The rearrangement joins TRBV2 to TRBJ1-3; a possible D gene is TRBD1 (5 bases). Looked up from germline, CDR1 is SNHLY and CDR2 is FYNNEI. This CDR3 spans 15 amino acids. V was clipped by 8 bases and J by 0 bases, with 14 bases between them. The CDR3: CASAPDSYSGNTIYF. The CDR3 DNA is TGTGCCAGCGCCCCCGACAGCTACTCTGGAAACACCATATATTTT.

The rearrangement links TRBV5-1 to TRBJ1-2; 8 bases agree with TRBD1. Germline lookup yields CDR1 SGHRS and CDR2 YFSETQ. This CDR3 has 15 amino acids. J lost 8 bases, V lost 3 bases, and 12 bases had no gene match. CDR3 sequence reads: CASSWGRQGLGGYTF. Written as DNA, the CDR3 is TGCGCCAGCAGCTGGGGGCGACAGGGGTTGGGCGGCTACACCTTC.

The chain employs TRBV29-1 and TRBJ1-1, with D perhaps TRBD1 (6 bases). CDR1 and CDR2 from the germline V gene are SQVTM and ANQGSEA. The V end was cut by 4 bases, the J end by 7 bases, with 13 bases between. The CDR3 sequence is 12 residues long. The CDR3 spells CSVAGGPYEAFF. CDR3 nucleotides: TGCAGCGTTGCGGGGGGGCCGTATGAAGCTTTCTTT.

The rearrangement links TRBV28 to TRBJ2-1; D call uncertain. This CDR3 is 13 amino acids long. Looked up from germline, CDR1 is MDHEN and CDR2 is SYDVKM. Trimming took off 3 bases at V and 6 bases at J, with 9 bases between the two ends. CDR3 protein: CASSLTPGNEQFF. The CDR3 DNA reads as TGTGCCAGCAGTTTGACCCCAGGCAATGAGCAGTTCTTC.

The chain carries TRBV2 and TRBJ2-7; weak D call: TRBD2 (5 bases). Germline-derived CDR1 and CDR2 are SNHLY and FYNNEI. The germline V and J ends were trimmed by 0 bases and 12 bases, with 15 bases remaining between them. The CDR3 has 13 residues. CDR3 sequence: CASSEAPTARGYF. CDR3 nucleotides: TGTGCCAGCAGTGAAGCGCCCACGGCCCGGGGGTACTTC.

This chain joins TRBV2 and TRBJ2-4; 7 bases are shared with TRBD1. Trimming took 1 base from V and 6 from J; bases not matched to a gene: 3. The CDR3 runs 14 residues. Per the germline V gene, CDR1 is SNHLY and CDR2 is FYNNEI. CDR3 region: CASSEDYRGNIQYF. The CDR3 nucleotides read TGTGCCAGCAGTGAAGACTACAGGGGAAACATTCAGTACTTC.

The V call is TRBV19, the J call TRBJ1-5; TRBD1 matches 7 bases. Looked up from germline, CDR1 is LNHDA and CDR2 is SQIVND (reference sequence). The ends lost 7 bases at V and 3 bases at J; junction bases unmatched: 6. The CDR3 consists of 14 residues. The CDR3 region has the DNA TGTGCCAGTACCTCGGGACAGCTCAATCAGCCCCAGCATTTT. This codes for CASTSGQLNQPQHF.

J is TRBJ2-6 and V is TRBV6-1; 9 bases map to TRBD2. Germline CDR1 MNHNS, CDR2 SASEGT. V shed 2 bases and J 3 bases; nucleotides not matched to a gene: 2. CDR3 size: 16 residues. The CDR3, as DNA: TGTGCCAGCAGTGAAAAAGCGGGGGGTGGGGCCAACGTCCTGACTTTC. It yields the protein CASSEKAGGGANVLTF.

This sequence joins TRBV7-8 and TRBJ1-2; 9 nucleotides line up with TRBD1. Germline V gene sequence: CDR1 SGHVS, CDR2 FQNEAQ. The CDR3 sequence is 17 residues long. J lost 8 bases, V lost 1 base, and 14 bases had no gene match. Written as DNA, the CDR3 is TGTGCCAGCAGCTTAGACCCCCGGACAGGGGAAGTAGAAGGCTACACCTTC. Translation gives CASSLDPRTGEVEGYTF.

CDR3 residues: CASSPDGDEDTEAFF. In nucleotides, the CDR3 is TGTGCCAGCAGCCCGGACGGGGATGAAGACACTGAAGCTTTCTTT. The chain couples TRBV2 to TRBJ1-1; D is unclear. This CDR3 has 15 residues. Trimming removed 6 bases from V and 3 bases from J, with 17 bases in between. CDR1 and CDR2 from the germline V gene are SNHLY and FYNNEI.

This sequence joins TRBV6-1 and TRBJ2-7; D is possibly TRBD2 (6 bases). Per the germline V gene, CDR1 is MNHNS and CDR2 is SASEGT. Trimming took off 0 bases at V and 4 bases at J, with 16 bases between the two ends. This CDR3 region has 16 residues. This CDR3 is CASSEALPTAGYEQYV. CDR3 bases: TGTGCCAGCAGTGAAGCGCTTCCGACAGCGGGTTACGAGCAGTACGTC.

The chain employs TRBV6-5 and TRBJ1-2; 9 bases fit TRBD1. CDR1 MNHEY and CDR2 SVGAGI come from the germline V gene. Trimming took 5 bases from V and 8 from J; bases not matched to a gene: 12. The CDR3 is 15 amino acids. The DNA for the CDR3 is TGTGCCAGCAGTAAAAATACAGGGGGCAGAGAAGGCTACACCTTC. This translates into CASSKNTGGREGYTF.

The chain uses TRBV20-1 and TRBJ1-2; D possibly corresponds to TRBD1 (5 bases). The CDR3 is 11 amino acids. CDR1 is DFQATT, CDR2 SNEGSKA, per germline (reference sequence). Trimming pared 3 bases from V and 7 bases from J, leaving 9 bases between. The DNA for the CDR3 is TGCAGTGCTAGGAGGGACTCTGGCTACACCTTC. Protein sequence: CSARRDSGYTF.